This T cell receptor (beta chain) was captured by sequencing in a study of T cell clones after liver transplantation. Sequencing was performed with immunoSEQ multiplex PCR; in TCRdb, only in-frame clones are kept and a portion is missing. In the table there are more than 95,000 clones, 80% to 85% of which are singletons. Germline V gives CDR1 SGHDN, CDR2 FVKESK. This CDR3 is 15 amino acids long. Trimming cost V 0 bases and J 7 bases, with 13 bases left between them. J is TRBJ2-1 and V is TRBV14; D unclear. This specimen was CD4+ T cells from blood, taken before liver transplant. The clonotype was recovered from a human donor who received a liver transplant. CDR3 DNA sequence: TGTGCCAGCAGCCAAGAATCCCACCTGGCTAATGAGCAGTTCTTC. Translation gives CASSQESHLANEQFF.